This T cell receptor beta chain derives from a study of blood T cell repertoires in COVID-19. On the study more broadly: COVID-19 samples from acute and convalescent phases originated in the United States, Italy and Spain. The analysed material was cDNA or gDNA that came from T cells, B-cell-depleted T cells, or PBMCs.

Authors' methods: Nucleated cell counts were estimated from reference gene primer amplification. Generated by immunoSEQ multiplex PCR, the TCRdb table keeps only in-frame clones and is missing some. V, J and clone size reflect that table, while D and trimming were determined from the DNA. The sample has under 300,000 clones; around 87% are singletons. V gave up 1 base and J gave up 3 bases, with 12 bases separating them. The germline CDR1 and CDR2 sequences are SGHDT and YYEEEE. This CDR3 has 15 residues. The sequencing sample was made of PBMCs or T cells enriched from blood (not recorded which). The genes are TRBV5-6 and TRBJ2-3; D possibly corresponds to TRBD2 (6 bases). The source of this sequence is a woman in her thirties with acute COVID-19. The CDR3 is CASSLLAGRTDTQYF. In DNA, the CDR3 is TGTGCCAGCAGCTTGTTAGCCGGGAGAACAGATACGCAGTATTTT.